The T cell receptor (beta chain) under discussion was sequenced for a study of blood T cells in healthy people across ages. A J-beta primer mix and a sample-barcoded 5' primer were used in a second PCR of roughly 7 to 12 cycles. TCRdb recomputed calls from the 5' RACE reads with MiXCR, one row per CDR3 protein. The sample has 1.5 million to 1.8 million distinct CDR3 sequences; roughly 43% are singletons. V lost 3 bases and J lost 12, with 15 bases in between. The CDR3 is 13 residues long. Study-wide points: Diversity was estimated from one million T cells, and these estimates were considered underestimates.

This clonotype was observed a few times. Its cognate antigen is unknown. Specimen: blood. The TCR was taken from a woman aged 18-29 years in good health. This chain links TRBV12-3 or TRBV12-4 with TRBJ1-5; D not certain. CDR3 residues: CASSFSSSESQHF. DNA for the CDR3: TGTGCCAGCAGTTTCTCCTCTTCGGAGAGCCAGCATTTT.